This T cell receptor (beta chain) was sequenced during a study of cytotoxic CD8 clonotypes in ibrutinib-treated CLL. At the level of the study: After a median of around 68 months, about 14 patients stayed remitted and approximately twelve progressed; responses had been partial in 24 and complete in 2.

Study-level points and caveats: Clonality (at baseline) was higher than in age-matched healthy donors and tracked circulating CD8+ T-cell counts.

A word on this clone: What it binds is unknown.

The CDR3 runs to 17 residues. Germline CDR1 is SGHRS and CDR2 is YFSETQ. The V segment lost 4 bases and the J segment 4 bases; nucleotides outside the gene matches: 16. Here immunoSEQ multiplex PCR was the method, and the copy in TCRdb shows in-frame clones only, minus some. The sample includes about 150,000 clones, around three quarters of them seen just once. The TCR beta libraries used 2 to 2.5 micrograms of genomic DNA that came from cryopreserved PBMCs. The J gene is TRBJ1-2, the V gene TRBV5-1; TRBD1 matches at 7 bases. The origin of this receptor is a human donor with chronic lymphocytic leukemia. The sequencing used PBMCs, collected after 12 months of ibrutinib treatment. CDR3 residues: CASSPRPAGQESYGYTF. The CDR3, as DNA: TGCGCCAGCAGCCCACGCCCCGCTGGACAGGAGTCCTATGGCTACACCTTC.